A selection of T cell receptor beta chains follows, all from one sample in a study of T cells after yellow fever vaccination. TCRdb reprocessed the 5' RACE reads with MiXCR, giving one entry per CDR3 protein. The data hold approximately 330,000 distinct CDR3 sequences, with 4.1% observed a single time. The input for sequencing was PBMCs, taken 5 days after the yellow fever booster vaccination. Receptors originate from a man aged 18 to 29 who received the YFV17D yellow fever vaccine. CDR3s include the opening cysteine and the closing phenylalanine or tryptophan. The D gene is left open where the match is weak. The size entry is marked missing in some rows and otherwise reads once, few, many or a size class.

>TRBD1|TRBV20-1|few|TRBJ1-5
CSARGTGERGQPQHF
TGCAGTGCTAGAGGGACAGGGGAAAGGGGTCAGCCCCAGCATTTT
>-|TRBV5-1|many|TRBJ1-4
CASSTRPATNEKLFF
TGCGCCAGCAGCACTCGGCCTGCAACTAATGAAAAACTGTTTTTT
>TRBD1|TRBV4-3|-|TRBJ2-5
CASSRGTGGSETQYF
TGCGCCAGCAGCCGAGGGACAGGGGGCTCAGAGACCCAGTACTTC
>TRBD1|TRBV29-1|-|TRBJ1-2
CSVTQGAGYGYTF
TGCAGCGTTACTCAGGGGGCTGGCTATGGCTACACCTTC
>TRBD1|TRBV6-2/TRBV6-3|-|TRBJ1-5
CASSYWDSFSNQPQHF
TGTGCCAGCAGTTACTGGGACAGTTTTAGCAATCAGCCCCAGCATTTT
>TRBD1|TRBV15|-|TRBJ2-1
CATSERDRGLNEQFF
TGTGCCACCAGCGAACGGGACAGGGGGCTCAATGAGCAGTTCTTC
>-|TRBV20-1|many|TRBJ1-5
CSARRGWGLNQPQHF
TGCAGTGCTAGACGGGGGTGGGGGCTTAATCAGCCCCAGCATTTT
>-|TRBV5-1|many|TRBJ2-3
CASDPQGLSTDTQYF
TGCGCCAGCGACCCCCAAGGACTCAGCACAGATACGCAGTATTTT
>TRBD2|TRBV6-6|few|TRBJ2-1
CASSYRTSGHNEQFF
TGTGCCAGCAGTTACAGAACTAGCGGACACAATGAGCAGTTCTTC
>TRBD1|TRBV2|few|TRBJ2-1
CASSGDRGVGNEQFF
TGTGCCAGCAGTGGGGACAGGGGGGTAGGCAATGAGCAGTTCTTC
>TRBD2|TRBV2|few|TRBJ2-2
CASLRGLAGGTGELFF
TGTGCCTCATTACGTGGGCTAGCGGGGGGAACCGGGGAGCTGTTTTTT
>TRBD2|TRBV6-5|few|TRBJ2-2
CASSSRGDPNTGELFF
TGTGCCAGCAGTTCCCGGGGGGACCCGAACACCGGGGAGCTGTTTTTT
>-|TRBV6-5|many|TRBJ2-7
CASSFRWGTNYEQYF
TGTGCCAGCAGTTTTCGCTGGGGGACCAACTACGAGCAGTACTTC
>TRBD2|TRBV19|many|TRBJ2-1
CASSARLAGGVWEQFF
TGTGCCAGTAGTGCGCGGCTAGCGGGGGGGGTCTGGGAGCAGTTCTTC
>TRBD1|TRBV7-8|few|TRBJ2-7
CASSLDGQGATYEQYF
TGTGCCAGCAGCTTAGATGGGCAGGGGGCCACCTACGAGCAGTACTTC
>-|TRBV15|few|TRBJ2-5
CATSRDQTETQYF
TGTGCCACCAGCAGAGATCAGACGGAGACCCAGTACTTC
>TRBD1|TRBV5-1|-|TRBJ1-1
CASRVRTGPEAFF
TGCGCCAGCAGAGTCCGGACAGGGCCTGAAGCTTTCTTT
>-|TRBV5-1|-|TRBJ1-2
CASSLGTDYYGYTF
TGCGCCAGCAGCTTGGGCACAGACTATTATGGCTACACCTTC
>TRBD1|TRBV6-2/TRBV6-3|few|TRBJ1-5
CASRRQGGGNQPQHF
TGTGCCAGCAGACGACAGGGCGGAGGCAATCAGCCCCAGCATTTT
>-|TRBV9|many|TRBJ1-4
CASSLDSSTNEKLFF
TGTGCCAGCAGTCTTGACAGTTCAACTAATGAAAAACTGTTTTTT
>-|TRBV6-6|many|TRBJ2-1
CASSYDYQGEQFF
TGTGCCAGCAGTTACGACTACCAGGGTGAGCAGTTCTTC
>-|TRBV7-2|many|TRBJ2-7
CASSPRDGYEQYF
TGTGCCAGCAGCCCCCGGGACGGCTACGAGCAGTACTTC
>TRBD2|TRBV7-3|medium-sized|TRBJ2-5
CASSPGGPLETQYF
TGTGCCAGCAGCCCGGGGGGGCCCTTGGAGACCCAGTACTTC
>-|TRBV6-2/TRBV6-3|many|TRBJ2-5
CASSPDEKETQYF
TGTGCCAGCAGTCCGGACGAAAAAGAGACCCAGTACTTC
>TRBD1|TRBV6-5|few|TRBJ1-4
CASSLQGALSEKLFF
TGTGCCAGCAGTTTACAGGGGGCACTAAGCGAAAAACTGTTTTTT
>-|TRBV29-1|-|TRBJ2-5
CSGASGETQYF
TGCAGCGGTGCTTCCGGGGAGACCCAGTACTTC
>-|TRBV19|few|TRBJ2-7
CASSPGIAEQYF
TGTGCCAGTAGTCCAGGGATTGCCGAGCAGTACTTC
>TRBD1|TRBV7-9|-|TRBJ1-2
CASIRQGGYGYTF
TGTGCCAGCATCCGACAGGGGGGCTATGGCTACACCTTC
>TRBD1|TRBV5-1|few|TRBJ1-6
CASSRDRERPLGSPLHF
TGCGCCAGCAGCCGAGACAGGGAGAGGCCTTTGGGTTCACCCCTCCACTTT
>TRBD1|TRBV9|few|TRBJ2-2
CASSIPTGADTGELFF
TGTGCCAGCAGTATACCGACAGGGGCGGACACCGGGGAGCTGTTTTTT
>-|TRBV12-3/TRBV12-4|many|TRBJ1-1
CASSLRGATEAFF
TGTGCCAGCAGCCTTCGGGGGGCGACTGAAGCTTTCTTT
>-|TRBV4-3|few|TRBJ2-3
CASSQGRKDTQYF
TGCGCCAGCAGCCAGGGGCGGAAAGATACGCAGTATTTT
>-|TRBV7-9|many|TRBJ2-2
CASSPAEGSGELFF
TGTGCCAGCAGCCCGGCCGAGGGATCCGGGGAGCTGTTTTTT
>-|TRBV5-1|few|TRBJ1-6
CASRASGLWNRINSPLHF
TGCGCCAGCAGGGCTAGTGGGCTTTGGAACAGGATTAATTCACCCCTCCACTTT
>-|TRBV18|few|TRBJ2-7
CASSPSPGSGYEQYF
TGTGCCAGCTCACCTTCTCCGGGTTCGGGGTACGAGCAGTACTTC
>TRBD2|TRBV7-8|-|TRBJ2-5
CASSLGVGLAGFQETQYF
TGTGCCAGCAGCTTGGGGGTGGGACTAGCGGGGTTTCAAGAGACCCAGTACTTC
>TRBD1|TRBV7-3|few|TRBJ1-6
CASSLNDRGRNSPLHF
TGTGCCAGCAGCCTGAACGACAGGGGGCGAAATTCACCCCTCCACTTT
>-|TRBV5-4|-|TRBJ2-5
CASSHWTVQETQYF
TGTGCCAGCAGCCATTGGACAGTCCAAGAGACCCAGTACTTC
>-|TRBV18|many|TRBJ2-5
CASSPGETQYF
TGTGCCAGCAGCCCCGGGGAGACCCAGTACTTC
>-|TRBV11-2|-|TRBJ2-3
CASSPTGGGIDTQYF
TGTGCCAGCAGCCCCACGGGCGGGGGCATAGATACGCAGTATTTT
>TRBD1|TRBV7-2|-|TRBJ1-2
CASSLATGTGGGYTF
TGTGCCAGCAGCCTGGCCACCGGGACAGGGGGTGGCTACACCTTC
>TRBD1|TRBV5-5|few|TRBJ2-5
CASSETGGKTQYF
TGTGCCAGCAGTGAGACAGGGGGAAAGACCCAGTACTTC
>-|TRBV5-1|many|TRBJ2-3
CASSFDGPTDTQYF
TGCGCCAGCAGCTTTGACGGACCCACAGATACGCAGTATTTT
>-|TRBV19|-|TRBJ1-2
CASSIQAGGYTF
TGTGCCAGTAGTATCCAGGCGGGAGGCTACACCTTC
>-|TRBV20-1|many|TRBJ2-7
CSARSVLSYEQYF
TGCAGTGCTAGAAGCGTCCTTAGCTACGAGCAGTACTTC
>-|TRBV11-2|few|TRBJ2-3
CASSLDRRGPFTDTQYF
TGTGCCAGCAGCCTCGATAGGCGGGGCCCCTTCACAGATACGCAGTATTTT
>-|TRBV5-6|few|TRBJ1-2
CASSLVDSGNYGYTF
TGTGCCAGCAGCTTGGTTGACAGCGGGAACTATGGCTACACCTTC
>-|TRBV6-5|few|TRBJ1-3
CASSYRGNSGNTIYF
TGTGCCAGCAGTTACCGGGGAAACTCTGGAAACACCATATATTTT
>-|TRBV6-2/TRBV6-3|few|TRBJ1-1
CASLRWPNTEAFF
TGTGCCAGCCTGCGATGGCCAAACACTGAAGCTTTCTTT
>TRBD2|TRBV7-9|many|TRBJ2-1
CASSFGTSGDEQFF
TGTGCCAGCAGCTTTGGAACTAGCGGGGACGAGCAGTTCTTC
>-|TRBV29-1|many|TRBJ1-4
CSVEEQRGEKLFF
TGCAGCGTTGAAGAGCAGAGGGGTGAAAAACTGTTTTTT
>-|TRBV11-2|few|TRBJ1-6
CASSSPLHNSPLHF
TGTGCCAGCAGCTCTCCCTTACATAATTCACCCCTCCACTTT
>-|TRBV4-2|-|TRBJ2-1
CASSQDVGTGNEQFF
TGTGCCAGCAGCCAAGATGTGGGGACGGGGAATGAGCAGTTCTTC